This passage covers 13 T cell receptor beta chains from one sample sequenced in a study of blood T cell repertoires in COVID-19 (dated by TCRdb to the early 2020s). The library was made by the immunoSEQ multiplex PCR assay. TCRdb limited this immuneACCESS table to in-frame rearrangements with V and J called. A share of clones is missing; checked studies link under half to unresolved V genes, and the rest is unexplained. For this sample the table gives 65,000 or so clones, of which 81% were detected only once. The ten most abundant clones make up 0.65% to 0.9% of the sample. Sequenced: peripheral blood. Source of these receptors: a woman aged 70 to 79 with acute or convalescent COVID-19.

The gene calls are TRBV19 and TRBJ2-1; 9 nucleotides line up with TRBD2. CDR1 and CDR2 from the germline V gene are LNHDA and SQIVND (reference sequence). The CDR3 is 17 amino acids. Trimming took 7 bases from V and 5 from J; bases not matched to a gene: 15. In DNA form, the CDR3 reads TGTGCCAGTACCCATTGGTTTGGGGCGGGGGGGAACAATGAGCAGTTCTTC. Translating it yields CASTHWFGAGGNNEQFF.

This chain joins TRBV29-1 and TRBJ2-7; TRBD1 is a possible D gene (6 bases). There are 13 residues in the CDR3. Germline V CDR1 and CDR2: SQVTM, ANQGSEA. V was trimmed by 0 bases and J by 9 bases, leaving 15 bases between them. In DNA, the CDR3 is TGCAGCGTTGAAGAGTGGGGCCAGGGGTGGCAGTACTTC. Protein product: CSVEEWGQGWQYF.

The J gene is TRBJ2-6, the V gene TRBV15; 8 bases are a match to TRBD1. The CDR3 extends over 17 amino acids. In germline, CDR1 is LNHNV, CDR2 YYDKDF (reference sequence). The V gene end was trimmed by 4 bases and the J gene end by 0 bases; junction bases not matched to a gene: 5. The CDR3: CATSTGQAFSGANVLTF. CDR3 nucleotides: TGTGCCACCAGCACGGGACAGGCCTTCTCTGGGGCCAACGTCCTGACTTTC. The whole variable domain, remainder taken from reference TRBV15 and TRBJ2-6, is DAMVIQNPRYQVTQFGKPVTLSCSQTLNHNVMYWYQQKSSQAPKLLFHYYDKDFNNEADTPDNFQSRRPNTSFCFLDIRSPGLGDTAMYLCATSTGQAFSGANVLTFGAGSRLTVL.

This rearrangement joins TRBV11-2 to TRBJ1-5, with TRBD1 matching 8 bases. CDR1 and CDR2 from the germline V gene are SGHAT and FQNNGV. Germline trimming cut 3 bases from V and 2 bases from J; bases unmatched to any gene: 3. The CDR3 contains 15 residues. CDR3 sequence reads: CASSLTGEGNQPQHF. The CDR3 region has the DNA TGTGCCAGCAGCTTGACAGGGGAGGGCAATCAGCCCCAGCATTTT.

Written as DNA, the CDR3 is TGTGCCAGCAGTTATTCCAGCGGTCCTAGCACAGATACGCAGTATTTT. Translation gives CASSYSSGPSTDTQYF. The gene calls are TRBV6-2 or TRBV6-3 and TRBJ2-3, with D possibly being TRBD2 (5 bases). V lost 3 bases, J lost 0 bases, and 13 bases lay in between. CDR3 length: 16 amino acids. Per the germline V gene, CDR1 is MNHEY and CDR2 is SVGEGT.

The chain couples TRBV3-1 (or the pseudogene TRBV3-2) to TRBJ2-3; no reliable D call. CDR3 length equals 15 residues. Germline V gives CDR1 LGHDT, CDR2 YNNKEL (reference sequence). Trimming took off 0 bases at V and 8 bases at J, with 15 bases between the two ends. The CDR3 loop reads CASSQDPTFRGTQYF. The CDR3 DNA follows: TGTGCCAGCAGCCAAGATCCGACCTTTCGAGGTACGCAGTATTTT.

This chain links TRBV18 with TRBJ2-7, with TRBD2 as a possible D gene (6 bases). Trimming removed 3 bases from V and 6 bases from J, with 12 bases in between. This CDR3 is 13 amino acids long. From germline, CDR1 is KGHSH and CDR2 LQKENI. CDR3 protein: CASSPLGGSEQYF. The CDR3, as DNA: TGTGCCAGCTCACCGTTGGGGGGAAGCGAGCAGTACTTC.

The CDR3 reads CASGDRGSRKETQYF. CDR3 bases: TGTGCCAGTGGGGACAGGGGGTCACGAAAAGAGACCCAGTACTTC. This chain uses TRBV6-5 with TRBJ2-5; the match to TRBD1 covers 11 bases. V dropped 9 bases and J dropped 3; count of bases not matched to a gene: 9. Germline CDR1 MNHEY, CDR2 SVGAGI. This CDR3 has 15 amino acids.

The CDR3 coding sequence is TGTGCCACTGCTCGGGACAGGGTTTCCTACGAGCAGTACTTC. Translated: CATARDRVSYEQYF. The gene calls are TRBV19 and TRBJ2-7; 9 bases align to TRBD1. Per germline, CDR1 LNHDA and CDR2 SQIVND (reference sequence). J lost 1 base, V lost 10 bases, and 8 bases had no gene match. CDR3 length: 14 residues.

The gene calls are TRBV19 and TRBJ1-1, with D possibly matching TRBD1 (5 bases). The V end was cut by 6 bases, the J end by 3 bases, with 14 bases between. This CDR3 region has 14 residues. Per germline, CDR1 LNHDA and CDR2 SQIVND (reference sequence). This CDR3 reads CASSKGRRDTEAFF. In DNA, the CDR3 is TGTGCCAGTAGCAAGGGGCGGCGAGACACTGAAGCTTTCTTT.

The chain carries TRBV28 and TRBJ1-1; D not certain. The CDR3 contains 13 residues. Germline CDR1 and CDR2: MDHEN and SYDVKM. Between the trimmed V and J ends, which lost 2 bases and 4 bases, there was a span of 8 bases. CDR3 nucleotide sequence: TGTGCCAGCAGTTTAGATCAGGTCACTGAAGCTTTCTTT. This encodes CASSLDQVTEAFF.

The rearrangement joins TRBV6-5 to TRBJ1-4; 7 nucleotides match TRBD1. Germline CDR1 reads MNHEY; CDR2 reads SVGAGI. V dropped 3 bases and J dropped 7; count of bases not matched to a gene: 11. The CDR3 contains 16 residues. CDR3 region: CASSYLAGQRVEKLFF. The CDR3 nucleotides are TGTGCCAGCAGTTATTTAGCGGGACAGCGGGTTGAAAAACTGTTTTTT.

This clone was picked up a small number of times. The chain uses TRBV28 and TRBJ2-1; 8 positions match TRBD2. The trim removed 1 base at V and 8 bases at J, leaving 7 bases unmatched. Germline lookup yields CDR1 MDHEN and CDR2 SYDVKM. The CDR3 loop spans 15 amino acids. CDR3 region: CASSLFTGGRHEQFF. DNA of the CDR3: TGTGCCAGCAGTTTATTTACGGGAGGGCGCCATGAGCAGTTCTTC.